This T cell receptor (beta chain) was documented in a study of early T cells in non-severe SARS-CoV-2 infection (dated by TCRdb to the early 2020s). Regarding the complete study: Bulk RNA from unsorted whole blood was used for TCR sequencing, so alpha and beta chains could not be paired. The paper's findings and limits, for the study overall: Matching against VDJdb was skewed toward anti-spike CD8 responses, likely underestimated virus-specific expansions, and missed private and CD4 specificities.

The study was a case-control design nested within a healthcare worker cohort in London, UK, with weekly nasopharyngeal swab PCR tests and blood sampling. Healthcare workers were recruited between 23 and 31 March 2020, during the week of the UK lockdown, and were followed weekly for up to roughly 16 weeks. The sample holds a few counts of this clonotype. The target of this receptor is not known. The sample holds no much larger clone one base away, and base qualities are not on file. Library method: 5' RACE. TCRdb lists the instrument as NextSeq 500. The TCR library protocol attached unique molecular identifiers to individual cDNA molecules to correct for sequencing error and PCR bias. TCR alpha and beta chains were both sequenced, and the abundances of alpha and beta sequences in each sample were closely correlated with each other. Per the source publication's procedure: Decombinator V4 was used to perform V gene, J gene and CDR3 annotation of TCR sequences. TCRs were defined as expanded if a significant change between any two time points was detected under a Poisson model with p below 0.0001. Abundances of TCRs were expressed as counts per million after normalisation to the total number of TCRs sequenced in each sample. TRAV1-2 paired with TRAJ12, TRAJ20 or TRAJ33 defined MAIT TCRs, while TRAV10 paired with TRAJ18 defined iNKT TCRs. VDJdb, accessed 1 November 2021, was searched for CMV, EBV and SARS-CoV-2 annotated TCRs, with TCRs annotated for multiple antigens excluded. In TCRdb, the public reads were trimmed at Q25 with fastp and aligned with MiXCR, with productive beta chains retained. Each CDR3 protein appears once, grouped with its most common genes and DNA. It is TCRdb's table, rather than the study itself, that gives the V and J calls and clone size. This sample has around 60,000 distinct CDR3 sequences in its table, and around 14% of those were observed once. Of the sample, 4% to 5% is held by the ten largest clones.

Taken from cysteine to phenylalanine, the CDR3 has 14 residues. Only the CDR3 portion is preserved as DNA: 42 bases, with reading frame beginning at the first base. The junction carries 13 bases between V and J, which are trimmed by 0 bases and 5 bases respectively. The germline V gene encodes CDR1 DFQATT and CDR2 SNEGSKA (reference sequence). The receptor comes from an adult who was a healthcare worker with PCR-confirmed SARS-CoV-2 infection or an uninfected control (not recorded which). The chain was built from TRBV20-1 and TRBJ1-2; possibly the D gene is TRBD1, per 5 matching bases. The sequenced sample was whole blood. The CDR3 protein is CSARDGTGIYGYTF. The nucleotide sequence is given as TGCAGTGCTAGAGATGGCACAGGAATTTATGGCTACACCTTC.